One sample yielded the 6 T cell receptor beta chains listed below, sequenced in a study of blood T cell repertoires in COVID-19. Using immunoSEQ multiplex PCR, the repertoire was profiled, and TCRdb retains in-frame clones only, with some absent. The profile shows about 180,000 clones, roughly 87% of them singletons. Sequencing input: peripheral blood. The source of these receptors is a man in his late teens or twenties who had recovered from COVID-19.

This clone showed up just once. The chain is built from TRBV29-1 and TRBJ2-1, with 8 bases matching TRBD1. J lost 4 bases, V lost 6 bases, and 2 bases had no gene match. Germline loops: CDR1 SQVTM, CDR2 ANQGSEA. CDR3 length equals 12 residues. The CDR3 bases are TGCAGCGTGCGACAGGGGTACAATGAGCAGTTCTTC. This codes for CSVRQGYNEQFF.

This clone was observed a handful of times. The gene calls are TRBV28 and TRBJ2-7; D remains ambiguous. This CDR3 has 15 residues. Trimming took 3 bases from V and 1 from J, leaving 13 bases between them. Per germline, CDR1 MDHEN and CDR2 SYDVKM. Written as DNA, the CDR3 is TGTGCCAGCAGTTTTACGGTCGACTCGTCCTACGAGCAGTACTTC. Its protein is CASSFTVDSSYEQYF.

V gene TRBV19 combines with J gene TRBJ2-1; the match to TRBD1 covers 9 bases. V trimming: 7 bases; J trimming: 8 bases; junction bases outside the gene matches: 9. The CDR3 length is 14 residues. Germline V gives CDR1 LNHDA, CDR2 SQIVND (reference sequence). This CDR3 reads CASTPGQGPHEQFF. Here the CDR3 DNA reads TGTGCCAGTACCCCGGGACAGGGTCCCCATGAGCAGTTCTTC.

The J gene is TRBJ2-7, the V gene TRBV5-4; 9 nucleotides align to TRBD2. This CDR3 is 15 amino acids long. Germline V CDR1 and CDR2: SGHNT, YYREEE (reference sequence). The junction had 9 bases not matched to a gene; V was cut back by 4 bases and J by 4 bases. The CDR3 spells CASSNTGTSFYEQYF. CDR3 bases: TGTGCCAGCAGCAACACCGGGACTAGCTTTTACGAGCAGTACTTC. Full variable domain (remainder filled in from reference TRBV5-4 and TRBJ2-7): ETGVTQSPTHLIKTRGQQVTLRCSSQSGHNTVSWYQQALGQGPQFIFQYYREEENGRGNFPPRFSGLQFPNYSSELNVNALELDDSALYLCASSNTGTSFYEQYFGPGTRLTVT.

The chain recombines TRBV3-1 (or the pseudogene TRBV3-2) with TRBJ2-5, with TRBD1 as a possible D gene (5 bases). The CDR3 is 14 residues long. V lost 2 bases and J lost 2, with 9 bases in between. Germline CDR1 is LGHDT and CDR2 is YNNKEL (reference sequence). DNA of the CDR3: TGTGCCAGCAGCCAACAAGGGGTACAAGAGACCCAGTACTTC. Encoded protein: CASSQQGVQETQYF.

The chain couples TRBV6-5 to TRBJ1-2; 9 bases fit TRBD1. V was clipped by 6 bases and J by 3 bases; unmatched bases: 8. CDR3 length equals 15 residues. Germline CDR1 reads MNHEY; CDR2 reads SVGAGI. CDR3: CASSSDRGGDYGYTF. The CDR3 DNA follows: TGTGCCAGCAGCTCCGACAGGGGGGGAGACTATGGCTACACCTTC.